The rows below give T cell receptor beta chains drawn from one sample of a study of patients and donors after allogeneic stem cell transplantation. Using its own MiXCR run on the RT-PCR reads, TCRdb lists one record per CDR3 protein. The table lists 70,000 to 75,000 distinct CDR3 sequences, more than 20% of them singletons, with more than 25% in the top ten. The specimen sequenced was blood, either unsorted or a sorted T cell fraction (not recorded which). These receptors originate from a human donor who was either an allogeneic HSCT recipient or a stem cell or donor lymphocyte infusion donor (not recorded which). It is not recorded whose cells these are; they may come from a transplant donor. The CDR3 runs from the conserved cysteine through the conserved F or W.

V,CDR3
TRBV30,CAWSVAGEKLFF
TRBV18,CASSPYGTVRPQHF
TRBV20-1,CSARPAAGRAQEQFF
TRBV6-6,CASSYSRLASTGELFF
TRBV5-1,CASSFAGQGTEAFF
TRBV7-3,CASSLYGGELFF
TRBV7-2,CASSERHQPQHF
TRBV18,CASSLKDIYGYTF
TRBV6-1,CASSEGAHISGYTF
TRBV6-5,CASRRTGGSSYNSPLHF
TRBV5-1,CASSLEWDTEAFF
TRBV7-2,CASSLAHLDSETQYF
TRBV12-3/TRBV12-4,CASKPRQNTGELFF
TRBV3-1,CASRPMSRGESTDTQYF
TRBV15,CATSRRQGDYGYTF
TRBV6-4,CASSELAGDSYNEQFF
TRBV5-1,CASSFSVRGTEAFF
TRBV6-5,CASSYVMDFNRNTEAFF
TRBV15,CATSSGSPGSNYGYTF
TRBV5-1,CASSLEHLQETQYF
TRBV9,CASSARQGTNSPLHF
TRBV29-1,CSVGPGDGGPQHF
TRBV7-9,CASSPALAGAYNEQFF
TRBV3-1,CASSHMWAGDEQFF
TRBV7-9,CASSPPGLAGAYNEQFF
TRBV14,CASSQDFWTSDTDTQYF
TRBV25-1,CASSKTGQGPLSLSTDTQYF